This TCR beta chain is drawn from a study of response to subunit inactivated influenza vaccine. Points from the study as a whole: Authors suggested seasonal influenza vaccinations each recruit few new T cells.

One entry per CDR3 protein, called by TCRdb with MiXCR from the RT-PCR reads. The sample includes about 800,000 distinct CDR3 sequences, around 20% of them seen just once. The CDR3 length is 14 residues. V lost 3 bases and J 1 base, leaving 10 bases between the germline ends. Germline CDR1 reads SGHTA; CDR2 reads FQGTGA. This clonotype occurred a few times. The antigen is not known. This TCR was sampled from a man aged 45-65 years who received an inactivated influenza vaccine. The sequencing here drew on PBMCs from blood, taken more than 4 days after vaccination. The chain uses TRBV7-3 and TRBJ2-7; D might be TRBD2 (5 bases). CDR3 coding DNA: TGTGCCAGCAGCTTGGACTCGACTTCCTACGAGCAGTACTTC. Its translation: CASSLDSTSYEQYF.